The 8 T cell receptor beta chains in this list originate from one sample, sequenced in a study of blood T cell repertoires in COVID-19. The method was immunoSEQ multiplex PCR; TCRdb's version includes in-frame clones alone and lacks a portion of them. The sample lists a few hundred thousand clones; 85% were seen once. Material for sequencing was PBMCs or T cells enriched from blood (not recorded which). The receptor set was obtained from a woman between 50 and 59 years old who had been exposed to COVID-19.

This rearrangement joins TRBV5-5 to TRBJ1-2, with 7 bases that match TRBD1. V was pared by 5 bases and J by 4 bases, with 11 bases of the junction left unmatched. The CDR3 extends over 15 amino acids. The germline CDR1 and CDR2 sequences are SGHKS and YYEKEE (reference sequence). The CDR3 coding sequence is TGTGCCAGCAGTTCGGGACAGCCGAACTCCTATGGCTACACCTTC. Translated: CASSSGQPNSYGYTF. The complete variable domain, with remaining parts taken from reference TRBV5-5 and TRBJ1-2, reads DAGVTQSPTHLIKTRGQQVTLRCSPISGHKSVSWYQQVLGQGPQFIFQYYEKEERGRGNFPDRFSARQFPNYSSELNVNALLLGDSALYLCASSSGQPNSYGYTFGSGTRLTVV.

The chain has TRBV18 and TRBJ2-5, with D maybe TRBD1 (5 bases). V lost 5 bases and J 2 bases, leaving 12 bases between the germline ends. The CDR3 length is 14 residues. CDR1 is KGHSH and CDR2 is LQKENI in the germline V gene. CDR3 nucleotide sequence: TGTGCCAGCTCAGGGCGACAGCTTCAAGAGACCCAGTACTTC. It codes for CASSGRQLQETQYF.

The chain uses TRBV14 and TRBJ1-3, with D possibly matching TRBD1 (5 bases). With 5 bases removed from V and 7 bases from J, the gap between germline ends came to 18 bases. The V gene's germline CDR1 is SGHDN and CDR2 FVKESK. The CDR3 has 15 residues. DNA for the CDR3: TGTGCCAGCAGCGCCCGCGGGGGGTCCGCGAACACCATATATTTT. Protein product: CASSARGGSANTIYF.

This chain joins TRBV5-4 and TRBJ2-3, with 7 bases matching TRBD2. The CDR3 extends over 13 amino acids. The junction had 2 bases not matched to a gene; V was cut back by 3 bases and J by 4 bases. CDR1 and CDR2 from the germline V gene are SGHNT and YYREEE (reference sequence). CDR3 region: CASSWGGADTQYF. In nucleotides, the CDR3 is TGTGCCAGCAGCTGGGGGGGGGCAGATACGCAGTATTTT.

This clone turned up a few times. This chain uses TRBV7-9 with TRBJ2-7; 11 nucleotides agree with TRBD2. Germline loops: CDR1 SEHNR, CDR2 FQNEAQ (reference sequence). The CDR3 is made up of 17 amino acids. V shed 0 bases and J 3 bases; nucleotides not matched to a gene: 7. CDR3 residues: CASSLALAGGYSYEQYF. The CDR3 DNA sequence: TGTGCCAGCAGCTTAGCGCTAGCGGGGGGCTATAGCTACGAGCAGTACTTC. The whole variable domain, filled in from reference TRBV7-9 and TRBJ2-7, reads DTGVSQNPRHKITKRGQNVTFRCDPISEHNRLYWYRQTLGQGPEFLTYFQNEAQLEKSRLLSDRFSAERPKGSFSTLEIQRTEQGDSAMYLCASSLALAGGYSYEQYFGPGTRLTVT.

This clone was observed once. The chain is built from TRBV18 and TRBJ2-6; 7 nucleotides line up with TRBD1. The CDR3 loop spans 19 amino acids. J gave up 5 bases and V 2 bases, and 15 bases lay outside the gene matches. Per the germline V gene, CDR1 is KGHSH and CDR2 is LQKENI. The CDR3 reads CASSPARQGVSLRANVLTF. CDR3 coding DNA: TGTGCCAGCTCACCAGCCCGACAGGGAGTATCTCTTCGGGCCAACGTCCTGACTTTC.

This clone was detected once. The chain joins TRBV4-2 to TRBJ2-3; the match to TRBD2 covers 12 bases. The germline gives CDR1 LGHNA, CDR2 YNFKEQ. The CDR3 spans 14 residues. Trimming removed 6 bases from V and 9 bases from J; junction bases left unmatched: 7. The CDR3 protein is CASRASGGAETQYF. The DNA of the CDR3 is TGTGCCAGCAGGGCTAGCGGGGGGGCCGAGACGCAGTATTTT.

The chain links TRBV11-2 to TRBJ2-7, with 12 bases aligning to TRBD1. The CDR3 runs to 15 residues. V shed 5 bases, J shed 3 bases, and the junction held 5 bases outside the gene matches. Germline CDR1 SGHAT, CDR2 FQNNGV. The CDR3 DNA reads as TGTGCCAGCAGCCGGGACAGGGGGCGGAACTACGAGCAGTACTTC. Protein: CASSRDRGRNYEQYF.